This record covers a single T cell receptor beta chain. The antigen it binds to is not known. No qualities accompany the bases; no much larger clone lies one base away. The CDR3 measures 17 amino acids from cysteine to phenylalanine. Only CDR3 DNA is held: 51 bases, read in frame from base 1. For CDR1 and CDR2, the germline V gene lists SGDLS and YYNGEE. Here V drops 7 bases and J drops 0 bases, and the junction holds 12 bases not matched to any gene. This sample is part of a study of cytomegalovirus exposure and HLA in healthy donors (dated 2017 in TCRdb). Background on the whole study: An earlier analysis of 587 of the donors reported about 280 Gb of sequence data and about 120 million unique TCR beta sequences obtained from about 200 million T cells. Approximately 300 gigabases of sequencing data and approximately 91 million unique TCR sequences made up an early release that covered nearly 650 HLA-typed donors. Of the 398 genotyped donors, approximately 82% fell in the genetic ancestry cluster associated with self-reported Caucasian donors. The aim of the study was to test whether cataloging public T cell receptors could identify signatures of past pathogen exposure. The study used immunosequencing to profile the T cell repertoires of about 670 subjects and linked those repertoires to cytomegalovirus serostatus. Besides the first cohort of roughly 640 subjects, a separate validation cohort made up of 120 different subjects was used. The study combined high-throughput TCR immunosequencing, statistical association of individual TCRs with disease status, and machine learning to predict cytomegalovirus infection status. To study patterns of TCR occurrence, a later analysis re-analyzed previously published TCR beta repertoires from more than 550 donors and added high-resolution HLA genotyping. The later analysis used no new phenotypic data to find candidate immune exposures, relying instead on TCR beta sequences and their occurrence across donors. An earlier analysis of roughly 580 of the donors used high-throughput TCR beta sequencing to judge whether each TCR beta V gene segment behaved as functional or pseudogenic. Donor age, sex, ethnicity and CMV serostatus were collected together with the repertoire data. A later genetic analysis used genome-wide SNP genotypes for about three fifths of the 666 donors, treating that subset as a discovery cohort. Every discovery cohort repertoire had been produced on one sequencing platform. HLA typing covered class I and class II loci at four-digit resolution. Typing coverage differed by locus: A, B, C, DRB1 and DQB1 were typed in roughly 629-640 donors, DQA1 in 500 to 550, DPA1 in around 580, and DPB1 in 400 to 480. Because of strong linkage in the cohort, 4 to 6 DR-DQ haplotypes were treated as single units for association and clustering. Among roughly 400 genotyped donors of the cohort, an average of about 240,000 unique TCR beta nucleotide sequences was sequenced per donor, of which approximately 18% were non-productive.

The cohort comprised approximately 700 healthy bone marrow donors. At the time of sampling, every cohort member was nominally healthy, though immune exposures that went unrecorded were likely present. The donor tested CMV seropositive and was one of the 289 seropositive cohort members. A peripheral blood sample was collected from each donor, and TCR beta sequencing was performed on peripheral blood mononuclear cells. Genomic DNA was extracted from the blood cell samples with the Qiagen DNeasy Blood Extraction Kit. Libraries were constructed by the immunoSEQ multiplex PCR assay. For the multiplex PCR, a mixture combining 60 forward primers for TCR Vbeta segments and 13 reverse primers for TCR Jbeta segments was used. The CDR3 region of rearranged TCR beta genes was amplified from genomic DNA with a multiplex PCR assay. The amplified TCR beta libraries were sequenced on the Illumina HiSeq System as 87-base-pair reads. The study's own analysis went as follows. In a later analysis, 77 million or so unique TCR beta chains were counted across the 500 to 700 repertoires, and approximately 11 million of these chains were shared by at least two donors. To remove PCR and sequencing errors, raw reads were error-corrected and collapsed into unique sequences using a nearest-neighbor algorithm that merged closely related sequences. Alignment of CDR3 sequences to IMGT reference sequences was used to assign V, D and J gene segments. For a sequence to be retained, a match of at least six nucleotides was required to both a V gene segment and a J gene segment. Rearrangements were classified as productive when the CDR3 lacked stop codons and remained in frame with V and J, and all other rearrangements were classified as non-productive. Following IMGT convention, CDR3 was defined as the stretch from the second conserved V-encoded cysteine up to the conserved J-encoded phenylalanine. Sequences without an unambiguous match to a single V gene segment were excluded from the earlier analysis of over 500 of the donors. An earlier analysis of under 750 of the donors called V segments functional above 56.7% productive rearrangements and segregating when the between-donor standard deviation exceeded 5%. A statistical classification framework was developed to diagnose cytomegalovirus status using the catalog of TCR beta chain sequences. V and J gene assignment, in a later analysis, came from comparing TCR nucleotide sequences with IMGT/GENE-DB human TR gene sequences. Using the TCRdist pipeline, a later analysis assigned CDR3 sequences along with most-parsimonious VDJ recombination scenarios. A later analysis defined each TCR beta chain by its CDR3 amino acid sequence plus V-gene family, and excluded reads lacking a unique V-gene family. As a way to deal with suspected cross-contamination and a sequencing artifact, a later analysis dropped roughly 620 nucleotide sequences that were highly shared and had low generation probability. For each public chain, a later analysis derived a clonal expansion index from normalized ranks of inferred template counts within each repertoire. In a later analysis, generation probabilities were computed using a VDJ recombination model fitted to out-of-frame rearrangements, and the results were checked against IGoR. A later analysis scored TCR-TCR, TCR-HLA and TCR-CMV co-occurrence with hypergeometric tests, applying a repertoire-size bias correction to TCR pairs. A later analysis estimated false discovery rates by permuting HLA or CMV assignments 20 times. In a later analysis, co-occurring TCRs were grouped using DBSCAN, with TCRdist sequence similarity added in when clustering inside HLA-allele-positive subsets. For co-occurrence clustering, repertoires with fewer than 30,000 or more than 120,000 public chains were excluded, along with several repertoires with anomalous nucleotide sharing. TCRdb obtained this table from immuneACCESS and retained in-frame rearrangements with V and J assigned. These tables miss some clones; where compared with another copy, unresolved V genes account for less than half of the shortfall, and the remainder is unexplained. V and J calls and clone size are those listed in that table; D and trimming were worked out from the DNA. The sample data list roughly 130,000 clones, and roughly two thirds of these were observed just once. The ten largest clones take up roughly 1.5% of the sample.

Beyond this particular receptor, the publication reports: This cohort had only TCR beta chains sequenced, and the lack of alpha or paired-chain data limited which features could be detected. A further reported finding was that TCR beta sequences accurately predicted the HLA-A and HLA-B alleles for most subjects in the first cohort. Roughly 17 rarely observed V segments, including chromosome 9 orphons, were excluded from the earlier analysis of approximately 500 of the donors because counts were too low. For the cohort, immune exposure information was limited to CMV serostatus. According to the authors, the approach could potentially be generalized to other disease states and immunological phenotypes. In a later genetic analysis, fewer N-insertions in productive TCRs were reported among donors in an Asian-associated ancestry cluster than the roughly 700-donor mean. In both the original and validation cohorts, the classifier was reported to diagnose cytomegalovirus status with high specificity and sensitivity. Some IMGT-functional V segments, including TRBV6-2 and TRBV6-3, could not be distinguished by the 87-base-pair reads and were therefore excluded. At a false discovery rate of 0.05, a later analysis linked 16,951 TCR beta sequences to specific HLA alleles. Because HLA typing was missing for some donors at each locus, association tests included only the typed subset. Correlated functional status among segregating V segments might reflect linkage disequilibrium, but an unknown experimental factor could not be ruled out. Presence/absence analyses assumed roughly uniform sequencing depth across donors, an assumption that may not hold. Compared with equally common non-associated chains, HLA-associated TCR beta chains in a later analysis were more clonally expanded and had lower generation probabilities. Strong co-occurrence of HLA alleles, especially DR and DQ, made assigning TCR associations to individual alleles difficult. According to a later analysis, parvovirus B19, influenza, CMV and Epstein-Barr virus appeared linked to several top co-occurrence clusters. Three of the identified cytomegalovirus-associated TCR beta chains were confirmed in vitro to be specific for cytomegalovirus antigens. A total of 164 TCR beta chains were listed by the study as associated with cytomegalovirus. According to a later analysis, TCR association rates differed among HLA loci, with DRB1 alleles showing the most associated TCRs and HLA-C alleles showing the fewest. Most TCR sequences were observed very rarely across donors, whereas some public TCRs were present in many individuals. Most CMV-associated TCR beta chains appeared to be HLA-restricted in a later analysis, and the HLA associations seemed to be driven largely by CMV exposure. A later genetic analysis associated a missense DCLRE1C variant with V-gene and J-gene trimming of TCR beta chains, and an independent cohort replicated the association. Broadly in line with IMGT annotations, most TCR beta V segments showed up in productive rearrangements about 87% or about 30% of the time in an earlier analysis of 587 of the donors. The sequencing pipeline was judged likely to have produced a cluster of highly shared sequence variants as a technical artifact.

Input material: PBMCs. This TCR came from a man aged 25-45 years in good health and CMV-seropositive. The chain is encoded by TRBV9 joined to TRBJ2-2; the central 7 bases match TRBD1. The CDR3 region: CASQGRQGWSNTGELFF. In nucleotide form, the sequence is TGTGCCAGCCAAGGCCGACAGGGTTGGTCGAACACCGGGGAGCTGTTTTTT.